This TCR beta chain was documented in a study of PD-1 blockade in classical Hodgkin lymphoma. Study-level findings and limits: When set against healthy donors, newly diagnosed patients were reported to show lower baseline TCR diversity.

Each patient's relapse followed autologous stem cell transplantation, and brentuximab vedotin exposure varied. Patients showed best responses of complete response, partial response or progressive disease. With regard to this clone: The antigen is unknown.

TCRdb keeps only in-frame clones here, not all; method: immunoSEQ multiplex PCR. The sample holds about 86,000 clones; approximately 91% are singletons and the top ten take less than 25%. Looked up from germline, CDR1 is LNHDA and CDR2 is SQIVND (reference sequence). Trimming removed 11 bases at V and 2 bases at J, with 15 bases between. This CDR3 is 13 amino acids long. This chain uses TRBV19 with TRBJ1-1; no clear D. The receptor's source is a human donor with classical Hodgkin lymphoma. This sample comprised peripheral blood mononuclear cells (PBMCs), obtained at baseline. The CDR3 here is CAGSSGPNTEAFF. Here the CDR3 DNA reads TGTGCCGGATCCTCAGGACCTAACACTGAAGCTTTCTTT.